This TCR beta chain was found in a study of blood T cell repertoires in COVID-19 (dated by TCRdb to 2019 to 2021). As for the study more broadly: Samples covering the acute and convalescent phases of COVID-19 were provided by collaborators in the United States, Italy and Spain. The material from the prospective study consisted of cDNA or gDNA derived from T cells, B-cell-depleted T cells, or PBMCs. Deeply sampled blood TCRbeta repertoires from subjects exposed to, actively infected with, or recovered from COVID-19 were included in the dataset. The repertoires were made available in a free public database intended to serve as a resource for research on the immune response to SARS-CoV-2. Samples came from the ongoing ImmuneRACE study (first 160 participants) plus 1,254 subjects from 6 global collaborators. Sample metadata almost always included a de-identified subject ID, COVID-19 status, age in years and sex. HLA class I and class II types, where available, came from metadata supplied by the sample provider rather than from assay-based typing.

Its CDR3 holds 14 amino acids, cysteine through phenylalanine. Only the CDR3 part of the read is kept: 42 bases, read in frame from the first base. V and J are trimmed by 4 bases and 2 bases, and the gene matches miss 6 bases of the junction. CDR1 and CDR2, looked up from the germline V gene, are SGDLS and YYNGEE. The collaborating institutions used their own protocols to collect whole blood in K2EDTA tubes. For TCRbeta analysis, collaborators shipped samples as frozen whole blood, isolated PBMCs, or DNA extracted from either of those sample types. TCRbeta CDR3 regions were amplified from genomic DNA by means of the immunoSEQ Assay, a bias-controlled multiplex PCR. As for how the authors treated the data: Within the assay, amplification of reference gene primers was used to estimate how many nucleated cells each sample contained. Sequence reads were collapsed and filtered to measure the absolute abundance of every unique TCRbeta CDR3 rearrangement. Productive Simpson clonality was computed per sample as the square root of Simpson's diversity index over productive rearrangements. TCRdb mirrors the immuneACCESS table, restricted to in-frame sequences. Some clones are absent from its copies; in checked studies, under half trace to an unresolved V gene, and the reason for the others is unknown. That table is the source of V, J and clone size, and D and trimming were worked out from the DNA. The sample records 70,000 to 95,000 clones, around 85% of which are singletons. The ten largest clones represent 12% of the sample.

The paper's findings and limits, for the study overall: The quantity of clinical and demographic metadata differed by source and by participant and was supplied without curation.

Remarks on this clone: There is no known antigen for this receptor. No clone much larger than this one lies a single base away; base qualities are absent.

The specimen sequenced was peripheral blood. This chain joins TRBV9 to TRBJ2-7; 7 middle bases align to TRBD1. The receptor comes from a woman in her seventies with active or convalescent COVID-19. The CDR3 protein is CASSFGQAPYEQYF. The nucleotide sequence is TGTGCCAGCAGCTTTGGACAGGCACCCTACGAGCAGTACTTC.